A single sample gave rise to the 14 T cell receptor beta chains below, sequenced in a study of radiation and T cells in renal cell carcinoma. Time point reported: baseline pretreatment blood. This sample's treatment: 15 Gy SBRT to primary tumor, nephrectomy 4 weeks later. Data came from immunoSEQ multiplex PCR; TCRdb stores just in-frame clones and leaves some out. This table holds about 150,000 clones, nearly 90% found once. The specimen was blood, collected from a patient whose treatment included radiotherapy and nephrectomy. Source of these receptors: a woman aged 45-59 years with renal cell carcinoma.

This clone was observed a single time. The chain carries TRBV18 and TRBJ1-2; weak D call: TRBD1 (6 bases). Germline V gene lookup returns CDR1 KGHSH and CDR2 LQKENI. V lost 2 bases, J lost 2 bases, and 12 bases lay in between. This CDR3 region has 15 residues. In nucleotides, the CDR3 is TGTGCCAGCTCACCAAGTGGACAGAGAAACTATGGCTACACCTTC. Residues: CASSPSGQRNYGYTF.

This clone appeared a few times. The chain recombines TRBV7-9 with TRBJ1-1; no definite D call. The V end lost 6 bases, the J end lost 1 base, and 6 bases lay between the germline ends. The V gene's germline CDR1 is SEHNR and CDR2 FQNEAQ (reference sequence). CDR3 length equals 12 residues. CDR3 residues: CASSGENTEAFF. CDR3 coding DNA: TGTGCCAGCAGTGGAGAGAACACTGAAGCTTTCTTT. Full variable domain (missing parts from reference TRBV7-9 and TRBJ1-1): DTGVSQNPRHKITKRGQNVTFRCDPISEHNRLYWYRQTLGQGPEFLTYFQNEAQLEKSRLLSDRFSAERPKGSFSTLEIQRTEQGDSAMYLCASSGENTEAFFGQGTRLTVV.

The V call is TRBV5-6, the J call TRBJ1-3; D is undetermined. With 3 bases removed from V and 0 bases from J, the gap between germline ends came to 10 bases. Germline V lookup: CDR1 SGHDT, CDR2 YYEEEE. This CDR3 spans 15 amino acids. The DNA of the CDR3 is TGTGCCAGCAGCTCCCCAACCTTCTCTGGAAACACCATATATTTT. Amino acids: CASSSPTFSGNTIYF.

The gene calls are TRBV7-3 and TRBJ2-1; perhaps TRBD1 as D (6 bases). There are 15 residues in the CDR3. Germline V lookup: CDR1 SGHTA, CDR2 FQGTGA. The V end was cut by 2 bases, the J end by 4 bases, with 12 bases between. CDR3 in DNA: TGTGCCAGCAGCTTACAGGGGTCTGCGTACAATGAGCAGTTCTTC. This encodes CASSLQGSAYNEQFF.

The chain recombines TRBV18 with TRBJ2-7; 10 nucleotides line up with TRBD2. The V and J ends lost 5 bases and 7 bases, in that order; junction bases with no gene match: 8. The CDR3 sequence is 14 residues long. Germline loops: CDR1 KGHSH, CDR2 LQKENI. The CDR3 nucleotides read TGTGCCAGCTCAGGACTAGCGGTTTCTATAGAGCAGTACTTC. Translating it yields CASSGLAVSIEQYF. Looking up the rest from reference TRBV18 and TRBJ2-7 gives the full variable domain: NAGVMQNPRHLVRRRGQEARLRCSPMKGHSHVYWYRQLPEEGLKFMVYLQKENIIDESGMPKERFSAEFPKEGPSILRIQQVVRGDSAAYFCASSGLAVSIEQYFGPGTRLTVT.

The V call is TRBV5-4, the J call TRBJ1-3; D not certain. The CDR3 spans 14 residues. Trimming took 0 bases from V and 4 from J, leaving 8 bases between them. In germline, CDR1 is SGHNT, CDR2 YYREEE (reference sequence). The CDR3 DNA reads TGTGCCAGCAGCTTGGATTTTGGAGGAAACACCATATATTTT. Translating gives CASSLDFGGNTIYF. The variable domain in full, completed from reference TRBV5-4 and TRBJ1-3, reads ETGVTQSPTHLIKTRGQQVTLRCSSQSGHNTVSWYQQALGQGPQFIFQYYREEENGRGNFPPRFSGLQFPNYSSELNVNALELDDSALYLCASSLDFGGNTIYFGEGSWLTVV.

This rearrangement joins TRBV6-1 to TRBJ1-5; 7 bases align to TRBD1. V shed 1 base and J 5 bases; nucleotides not matched to a gene: 5. The CDR3 sequence is 15 residues long. The germline gives CDR1 MNHNS, CDR2 SASEGT. This CDR3 reads CASSEVGTDYQPQHF. Written as DNA, the CDR3 is TGTGCCAGCAGTGAAGTAGGGACAGACTATCAGCCCCAGCATTTT.

This clone was seen only a few times. This rearrangement joins TRBV6-1 to TRBJ1-1; D possibly corresponds to TRBD1 (5 bases). Deletions cut 5 bases from V and 9 bases from J, with 16 bases between. Germline V gene lookup returns CDR1 MNHNS and CDR2 SASEGT. CDR3 length: 13 amino acids. This chain's CDR3 is CASSLGTGEQAFF. Here the CDR3 DNA reads TGTGCCAGCAGTCTGGGGACCGGTGAACAAGCTTTCTTT.

The count of this clone is one. In the same sample, other DNA sequences code for this CDR3. This chain joins TRBV19 and TRBJ1-6; D gene uncertain. The length of the CDR3 is 15 residues. Trimming took off 5 bases at V and 0 bases at J, with 8 bases between the two ends. In germline, CDR1 is LNHDA, CDR2 SQIVND (reference sequence). CDR3 amino acids: CASSSRSSYNSPLHF. The CDR3 coding sequence is TGTGCCAGTAGTTCCCGAAGCTCCTATAATTCACCCCTCCACTTT.

The rearrangement uses TRBV7-9 and TRBJ2-1, with TRBD2 matching 12 bases. V lost 3 bases to trimming and J lost 5 bases; unmatched junction nucleotides: 5. This CDR3 has 16 residues. Germline V lookup: CDR1 SEHNR, CDR2 FQNEAQ (reference sequence). This CDR3 reads CASSFTLAGGNNEQFF. The DNA for the CDR3 is TGTGCCAGCAGCTTCACACTAGCGGGGGGAAACAATGAGCAGTTCTTC.

Only a few counts were recorded for this clone. This chain links TRBV19 with TRBJ1-2, with 10 positions matching TRBD1. This CDR3 has 14 amino acids. The junction had 7 bases not matched to a gene; V was cut back by 5 bases and J by 7 bases. The germline V gene encodes CDR1 LNHDA and CDR2 SQIVND (reference sequence). The chain's CDR3 is CASSAGTGVGGYTF. The DNA for the CDR3 is TGTGCCAGTAGTGCCGGGACAGGGGTCGGTGGCTACACCTTC. The full variable domain, its missing parts supplied by reference TRBV19 and TRBJ1-2, is DGGITQSPKYLFRKEGQNVTLSCEQNLNHDAMYWYRQDPGQGLRLIYYSQIVNDFQKGDIAEGYSVSREKKESFPLTVTSAQKNPTAFYLCASSAGTGVGGYTFGSGTRLTVV.

V and J are TRBV14 and TRBJ1-1, with 9 bases identical to TRBD1. V shed 4 bases and J 3 bases; nucleotides not matched to a gene: 3. Germline V gives CDR1 SGHDN, CDR2 FVKESK. The CDR3 is made up of 14 amino acids. CDR3 coding DNA: TGTGCCAGCAGCCCCCGGGACAGGGACACTGAAGCTTTCTTT. Translated: CASSPRDRDTEAFF.

This clone was seen a handful of times. The J gene is TRBJ1-5, the V gene TRBV2; D is undetermined. Germline lookup yields CDR1 SNHLY and CDR2 FYNNEI. V lost 7 bases to trimming and J lost 7 bases, with 11 bases between them. The CDR3 is 12 amino acids. CDR3 bases: TGTGCCAGCACCAACCACGGACAGCCCCAGCATTTT. Encoded protein: CASTNHGQPQHF.

Points on this clone: Compared with germline, one end of the junction differs, possibly owing to a read error. The V call is TRBV6-5, the J call TRBJ1-3; D gene ambiguous. There are 13 residues in the CDR3. The V gene's germline CDR1 is MNHEY and CDR2 SVGAGI. This CDR3 is CASSYQAGNTIYF. The CDR3, as DNA: TGTGCCAGCAGCTATCAAGCTGGGAACACCATATATTTT.